The sequence of this TCR beta chain was determined in a study of T cell responses to AZD1222 COVID-19 vaccine. The assay was immunoSEQ multiplex PCR, and TCRdb's table has in-frame clones only and misses some. In the table there are 150,000 or so clones, roughly 94% of which are singletons. Points on this clone: Its specificity is unknown.

Trimming removed 5 bases at V and 0 bases at J, with 14 bases between. Per germline, CDR1 MNHEY and CDR2 SVGEGT. The length of the CDR3 is 16 residues. Study-level points and caveats: There were mostly white British donors and more females than males, and clonal diversity was possibly underestimated. Reports indicate that nearly half of spike-specific TCRs are directed at unmutated variant regions.

This clonotype was sampled from an adult who received the AZD1222 COVID-19 vaccine. Sample: peripheral blood, taken 28 days after the second AZD1222 dose. This chain links TRBV6-2 or TRBV6-3 with TRBJ2-1; D is unclear. This CDR3 is CASSPRVASSYNEQFF. CDR3 in DNA: TGTGCCAGCAGTCCCCGGGTCGCCAGCTCCTACAATGAGCAGTTCTTC.